The following is a T cell receptor (beta chain) sequence with its context. This sample was taken from a study of cytomegalovirus exposure and HLA in healthy donors. Background on the study: Around 76% of some 390 genotyped donors fell in the Caucasian-associated ancestry cluster.

The V gene end was trimmed by 0 bases and the J gene end by 5 bases; junction bases not matched to a gene: 3. The CDR3 has 15 amino acids. Germline V gene sequence: CDR1 SGHRS, CDR2 YFSETQ. Vbeta (60) and Jbeta (13) primers were used in the PCR. Libraries were prepared by immunoSEQ multiplex PCR; TCRdb keeps only in-frame clonotypes and omits some of them. The sample yields about 160,000 clones, about 65% seen once. The clonotype was recovered from a young woman in good health and CMV-seropositive. The chain recombines TRBV5-1 with TRBJ2-2, with TRBD1 matching over 8 bases. Sequences were obtained from PBMCs. DNA of the CDR3: TGCGCCAGCAGCTTGGGGCGACAGGGGACCGGGGAGCTGTTTTTT. This gives the protein CASSLGRQGTGELFF.